The entry below gives a single T cell receptor beta chain sequence along with its context. No antigen is known for it. Base qualities are missing; no much larger clone stands one base away. This sample is part of a study of blood T cell repertoires in COVID-19 (dated by TCRdb to about 2020). For context, the study as a whole: Samples from collaborators originated in the United States, Italy and Spain and spanned both the acute and convalescent phases of COVID-19. A freely available public database, intended as a resource for researchers studying the immune response to SARS-CoV-2, is where the repertoires were released. The material from the prospective study consisted of cDNA or gDNA derived from T cells, B-cell-depleted T cells, or PBMCs. The samples were drawn from the first 160 participants of the ongoing ImmuneRACE study and from over a thousand subjects provided by 6 global collaborators. Nearly every sample came with metadata listing a de-identified subject ID, COVID-19 status, age in years and sex. The dataset comprised deeply sampled blood TCRbeta repertoires from subjects exposed to, actively infected with, or recovered from COVID-19. Where available, HLA class I and class II types were obtained from metadata supplied by the sample provider rather than from assay-based typing.

From a lookup of the germline V gene (reference sequence), CDR1 and CDR2 are SGHNT and YYREEE. Clipping removes 4 bases from V and 8 bases from J, with 8 as the unmatched junction base count. Including the terminal cysteine and phenylalanine, the CDR3 comprises 13 residues. The kept DNA is CDR3 alone, 39 bases in frame from the first base. The immunoSEQ Assay, a bias-controlled multiplex PCR, was used to amplify TCRbeta CDR3 regions from genomic DNA. As for the authors' bioinformatics: The number of nucleated cells in each sample was estimated by amplification of reference gene primers within the assay. To quantify the absolute abundance of each unique TCRbeta CDR3 rearrangement, sequence reads were collapsed and filtered. For each sample, productive Simpson clonality was calculated as the square root of Simpson's diversity index over productive rearrangements. TCRdb took this table from immuneACCESS and kept in-frame rearrangements with V and J called. Such tables lack part of the clones; where checked against another copy, unresolved V genes explain under half of the gap, and the rest is unexplained. The DNA was the basis for D and trimming; V, J and clone size are from that table. This sample comprises about 190,000 clones, 88% of them detected only once. Less than 1.5% of the sample comes from the top ten.

Each collaborating institution followed its own protocols to collect whole blood in K2EDTA tubes. For TCRbeta analysis, collaborator samples were shipped as frozen whole blood, as isolated PBMCs, or as DNA extracted from either sample type. What the work shows at the level of the full study, not this receptor alone: Clinical and demographic metadata were provided uncurated, with the amount varying by source and participant.

This chain joins TRBV5-4 to TRBJ1-2, with TRBD1 matching 7 junction bases. The TCR sequence derives from a man aged 30 to 39 with acute or convalescent COVID-19. Sequences were obtained from peripheral blood. The DNA sequence is as follows: TGTGCCAGCAGCAACACAGGGGCGGGAGGCTACACCTTC. The resulting protein is CASSNTGAGGYTF.